This TCR beta chain was profiled in a study of metastatic and nonmetastatic thyroid tumors. At the level of the study: From malignant and benign thyroid patients, repertoires in blood and in tumor or nodule tissue were compared.

In this sample, this clone turned up many times. Its cognate antigen is unknown. Trimming left V 1 base short and J 2 bases short, with 10 bases between. This CDR3 is built from 15 residues. The germline gives CDR1 SGHDT, CDR2 YYEEEE. All patients were treatment-naive before thyroid surgery. Per the original data handling: The study built a papillary thyroid cancer distant-metastasis classifier from CDR3 differences across clinicopathological groups. TCRdb ran MiXCR on the PCR reads. What appears here as the V and J calls and clone size reflects TCRdb's work, not the paper's. The sample has more than 20,000 clones, over 10% seen once. Overall study results and limits: Within blood and tumor, benign nodules reportedly had significantly lower TCR beta diversity than malignant thyroid tumors did.

This receptor was obtained from a female donor with papillary thyroid cancer or a benign thyroid nodule (not recorded which). Some clones in this sample may be carry-over from other donors' samples. The chain uses TRBV5-6 and TRBJ1-5, with D unresolved. The sequenced sample was blood. CDR3 coding DNA: TGTGCCAGCAGCTTGAGGCAAAACGGCAATCAGCCCCAGCATTTT. This sequence encodes CASSLRQNGNQPQHF.